Given below is one T cell receptor (beta chain) in context. The antigen is unknown. The data belong to a study of T cell responses to AZD1222 COVID-19 vaccine. Findings and caveats of the study: With two AZD1222 doses given, Spike-specific TCR breadth and depth both rose. Baseline serology detected seropositivity in only a handful of AZD1222 recipients. Clonal diversity was possibly underestimated; the donors were predominantly white British and more often female.

V was trimmed by 1 base and J by 1 base, leaving 8 bases between them. Germline V gene data show CDR1 as KGHSY and CDR2 as FQNENV. The CDR3 is 14 residues long. Generated by immunoSEQ multiplex PCR, the TCRdb table keeps only in-frame clones and is missing some. The sample lists roughly 150,000 clones; over 75% were seen once. The V gene is TRBV16, the J gene TRBJ2-7, with D unclear. This sequence originates from an adult in good health. The input for sequencing was peripheral blood, taken on day 0 of AZD1222 vaccination. The CDR3 DNA is TGTGCCAGCAGCCAATATACAAGGTCCTACGAGCAGTACTTC. Translated: CASSQYTRSYEQYF.